The source of this TCR beta chain is a study of control samples from healthy donors and cancer patients. CDR1 and CDR2 from the germline V gene are SNHLY and FYNNEI. This CDR3 is built from 15 residues. Trimming removed 6 bases from V and 4 bases from J; junction bases left unmatched: 5. Sequenced by immunoSEQ multiplex PCR; TCRdb stores in-frame clones only, minus some. The profile shows about 270,000 clones, about four fifths of them singletons. The chain recombines TRBV2 with TRBJ2-5, with 13 positions matching TRBD2. This sequence was found in an older woman with lung cancer. Sample: PBMCs. CDR3 loop: CASSGLAGVSETQYF. The DNA of the CDR3 is TGTGCCAGCAGCGGACTAGCGGGAGTGTCAGAGACCCAGTACTTC.